Below, one T cell receptor beta chain is given with its context. Time point meaning: pretreatment peripheral blood. Sequenced by immunoSEQ multiplex PCR; TCRdb stores in-frame clones only, minus some. The sample contains roughly 50,000 clones, around 75% of which appear only once. The sample originates from a study of PD-L1 blockade in urothelial cancer. CDR1 is SGHNT, CDR2 YENEEA, per germline. V was cut by 5 bases and J by 2 bases, with 18 bases left in between. The CDR3 loop spans 16 amino acids. This receptor was obtained from a man between 65 and 79 years old with urothelial cancer. The specimen comprised PBMCs, sampled around atezolizumab (anti-PD-L1) treatment. This chain links TRBV11-3 with TRBJ2-5; maybe TRBD2 (6 bases). CDR3 coding DNA: TGTGCCAGCAGCCCTTCCACCCTAGCGTCACAAGAGACCCAGTACTTC. Protein product: CASSPSTLASQETQYF.